This TCR beta chain was identified in a study of shared clonotypes between healthy human individuals. Profiling relied on immunoSEQ multiplex PCR, and the TCRdb table lists in-frame clones only, not all of them. Of over a million clones listed, roughly 80% are singletons. The CDR3 runs 15 residues. V lost 0 bases to trimming and J lost 1 base, with 8 bases between them. CDR1 is SGDLS and CDR2 is YYNGEE in the germline V gene. Regarding this clone: Antigen unknown.

Study outcomes and limitations: Against clonotypes common to all four donors, non-shared ones had lower generation probabilities. Clonotype sharing among donors was expected to depend on sequencing depth. Naive subsets typically showed greater estimated richness than memory subsets.

Sequencing was carried out using memory CD4+ T cells sorted from blood. Sample subset: CD45RA-negative fraction. This TCR came from a man younger than 30 in good health. The J gene is TRBJ1-3, the V gene TRBV9; a possible D gene is TRBD1 (5 bases). The CDR3 nucleotides read TGTGCCAGCAGCGTAGTAGGGGAATCTGGAAACACCATATATTTT. Its protein is CASSVVGESGNTIYF.